The TCR beta chain under discussion was sequenced for a study of tumor-infiltrating lymphocytes in primary liver carcinoma. Findings of the study overall: Among top clones, only about 7-24% appeared in all five tumor regions. Tumors reached a significantly greater top-250-clone fraction than blood did (p = 0.039).

Investigators took RNA and DNA out together from about 21-30 mg of unsorted bulk tissue. The patients presented with primary liver carcinoma, which was managed through surgical resection. There were over 85% viable tumor cells in every single sample of tumor. Priming with a constant-region primer yielded TCR beta cDNA from roughly 490 ng total RNA. Library construction for TCR beta comprised three nested multiplex PCR rounds performed with slightly modified ARM-PCR. Using its own MiXCR run on the multiplex PCR reads, TCRdb lists one record per CDR3 protein. The table has roughly 200,000 distinct CDR3 sequences, 70% to 90% seen once; the top ten hold 15% to 20%. As concerns this clonotype: The antigen is unknown. The junction does not match germline at one end; this may be a read error.

The sequence was obtained from a middle-aged man with primary liver carcinoma and hepatitis B virus infection. The sample consisted of tumor tissue from primary liver carcinoma.

Here the CDR3 DNA reads TGTGTCAGCGGTTTCCTAGCGGGTTACACAGATACGCAGTATTTT. Translating it yields CVSGFLAGYTDTQYF. The genes are TRBV28 and TRBJ2-3, with 8 bases lining up with TRBD2. This CDR3 has 15 residues. Germline loops: CDR1 MDHEN, CDR2 SYDVKM.